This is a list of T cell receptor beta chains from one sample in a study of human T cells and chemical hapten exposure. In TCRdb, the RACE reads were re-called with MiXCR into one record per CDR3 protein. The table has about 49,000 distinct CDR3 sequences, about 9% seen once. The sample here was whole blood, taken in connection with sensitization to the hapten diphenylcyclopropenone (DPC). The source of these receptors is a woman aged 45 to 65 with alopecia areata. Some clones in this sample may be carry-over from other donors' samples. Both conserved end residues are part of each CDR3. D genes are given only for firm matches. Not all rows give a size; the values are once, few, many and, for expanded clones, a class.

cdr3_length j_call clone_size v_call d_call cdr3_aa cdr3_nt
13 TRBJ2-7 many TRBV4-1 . CASGAGLFDEQYF TGCGCCAGCGGTGCCGGGCTGTTCGACGAGCAGTACTTC
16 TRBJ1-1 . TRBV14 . CASSQPRVWGRTEAFF TGTGCCAGCAGCCAACCCAGGGTATGGGGACGCACTGAAGCTTTCTTT
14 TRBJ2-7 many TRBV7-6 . CASSLSGTDYEQYF TGTGCCAGCAGCTTAAGCGGGACAGACTACGAGCAGTACTTC
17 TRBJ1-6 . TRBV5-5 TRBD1 CASGSKGQGPNNSPLHF TGTGCCAGCGGATCAAAGGGACAGGGCCCTAATAATTCACCCCTCCACTTT
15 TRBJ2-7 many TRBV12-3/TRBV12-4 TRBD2 CASSYRGLAGHEQYF TGTGCCAGCAGTTACCGGGGACTAGCGGGACACGAGCAGTACTTC
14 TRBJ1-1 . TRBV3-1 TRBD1 CASSQEAQGTEAFF TGTGCCAGCAGCCAAGAGGCACAGGGGACTGAAGCTTTCTTT
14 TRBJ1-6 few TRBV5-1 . CASSLEGSNSPLHF TGCGCCAGCAGCTTGGAAGGGTCTAATTCACCCCTCCACTTT
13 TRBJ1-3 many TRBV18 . CASSPGTGNTIYF TGTGCCAGCTCACCTGGGACTGGAAACACCATATATTTT
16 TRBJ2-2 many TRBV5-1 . CASSLVSGANTGELFF TGCGCCAGCAGCTTGGTGTCAGGAGCGAACACCGGGGAGCTGTTTTTT
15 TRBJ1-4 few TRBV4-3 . CASSQEHRPGEKLFF TGCGCCAGCAGCCAAGAACACAGGCCGGGGGAAAAACTGTTTTTT
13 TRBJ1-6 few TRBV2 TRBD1 CASFETGPSPLHF TGTGCCAGCTTCGAGACAGGGCCCTCACCCCTCCACTTT
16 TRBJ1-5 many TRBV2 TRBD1 CASSADRGVPNQPQHF TGTGCCAGTAGTGCCGACAGGGGCGTCCCCAATCAGCCCCAGCATTTT
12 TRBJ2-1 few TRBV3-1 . CASSHDHNEQFF TGTGCCAGCAGCCACGACCACAATGAGCAGTTCTTC
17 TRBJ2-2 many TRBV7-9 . CASSARSGPSNTGELFF TGTGCCAGCAGCGCCCGTTCGGGACCATCGAACACCGGGGAGCTGTTTTTT
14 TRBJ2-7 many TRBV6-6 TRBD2 CASSFSGAGGEQYF TGTGCCAGCAGTTTCAGCGGGGCCGGCGGGGAGCAGTACTTC
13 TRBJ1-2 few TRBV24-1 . CATSDFLGIGYTF TGTGCCACCAGTGATTTTCTGGGCATTGGCTACACCTTC
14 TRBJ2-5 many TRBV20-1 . CSASRPVRQETQYF TGCAGTGCCTCCCGACCTGTGCGCCAAGAGACCCAGTACTTC
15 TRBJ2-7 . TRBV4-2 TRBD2 CASSQEWRGSYEQYF TGTGCCAGCAGCCAAGAGTGGCGGGGGTCCTACGAGCAGTACTTC
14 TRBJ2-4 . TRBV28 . CASGVIGPKNIQYF TGTGCCAGCGGCGTCATCGGCCCCAAAAACATTCAGTACTTC
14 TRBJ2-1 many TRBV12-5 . CASGFGISYNEQFF TGTGCTAGTGGTTTTGGGATCTCCTACAATGAGCAGTTCTTC
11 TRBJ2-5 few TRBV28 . CASKMQETQYF TGTGCCAGCAAAATGCAAGAGACCCAGTACTTC
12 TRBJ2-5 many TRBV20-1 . CSAREGAETQYF TGCAGTGCTAGAGAGGGGGCGGAGACCCAGTACTTC
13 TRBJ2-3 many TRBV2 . CASRASSTDTQYF TGTGCCAGCAGGGCCTCTAGCACAGATACGCAGTATTTT
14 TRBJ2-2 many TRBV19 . CASRLAANTGELFF TGTGCCAGTAGGTTAGCTGCGAACACCGGGGAGCTGTTTTTT
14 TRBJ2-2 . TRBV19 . CASSISFMAGELFF TGTGCCAGTAGTATATCCTTTATGGCCGGGGAGCTGTTTTTT
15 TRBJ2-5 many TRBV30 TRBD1 CAWSPGQGVQETQYF TGTGCCTGGAGCCCGGGACAGGGGGTTCAAGAGACCCAGTACTTC
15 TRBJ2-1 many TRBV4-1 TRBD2 CASSPLAASYNEQFF TGCGCCAGCAGCCCCCTAGCGGCCTCCTACAATGAGCAGTTCTTC
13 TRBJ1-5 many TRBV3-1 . CASSNAANQPQHF TGTGCCAGCAGCAACGCCGCCAATCAGCCCCAGCATTTT
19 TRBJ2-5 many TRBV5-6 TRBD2 CASSLRRGLAGQYQETQYF TGTGCCAGCAGCTTGCGGCGCGGACTAGCGGGGCAGTACCAAGAGACCCAGTACTTC